The 23 T cell receptor beta chains below were found in one sample sequenced in a study of T cell responses to AZD1222 COVID-19 vaccine. Clones were read by immunoSEQ multiplex PCR, and TCRdb kept only the in-frame ones, dropping some. The data hold about 140,000 clones, with more than 85% observed a single time. The source was peripheral blood, collected 28 days after the second AZD1222 dose. The receptors stem from an adult who received the AZD1222 COVID-19 vaccine.

V usage is TRBV12-3 or TRBV12-4 and J usage is TRBJ1-5; TRBD1 is a possible D gene (6 bases). CDR3 length equals 12 residues. V lost 7 bases and J 11 bases, leaving 15 bases between the germline ends. The CDR3 sequence: CASTLEGGAQHF. CDR3 DNA: TGTGCCAGCACCCTAGAGGGGGGGGCCCAGCATTTT.

This chain uses TRBV19 with TRBJ2-1; tentatively, D is TRBD1 (5 bases). The CDR3 is 19 amino acids. CDR1 and CDR2 from the germline V gene are LNHDA and SQIVND (reference sequence). V lost 3 bases and J lost 1, with 22 bases in between. The CDR3 protein is CASSIRPTDLLFSYNEQFF. CDR3 DNA: TGTGCCAGTAGTATCCGCCCGACAGATCTACTATTTTCCTACAATGAGCAGTTCTTC.

CDR3 protein: CAWSPAVGGKQPQHF. Here the CDR3 DNA reads TGTGCCTGGAGTCCGGCAGTCGGTGGGAAACAGCCCCAGCATTTT. The chain joins TRBV30 to TRBJ1-5; D is ambiguous. Germline CDR1 is GTSNPN and CDR2 is SVGIG (reference sequence). The CDR3 has 15 amino acids. V lost 2 bases, J lost 7 bases, and 18 bases lay in between.

This clone was found once. The V gene is TRBV18, the J gene TRBJ2-3, with D unresolved. Trimming cost V 3 bases and J 10 bases, with 11 bases left between them. Germline V gene lookup returns CDR1 KGHSH and CDR2 LQKENI. This CDR3 spans 12 amino acids. The CDR3 here is CASSPQIGSQYF. The CDR3, as DNA: TGTGCCAGCTCACCCCAGATTGGGTCGCAGTATTTT.

This rearrangement joins TRBV5-1 to TRBJ2-7; tentative D call: TRBD1 (6 bases). V was pared by 4 bases and J by 3 bases, with 14 bases between. This CDR3 contains 14 residues. Germline CDR1 is SGHRS and CDR2 is YFSETQ. The CDR3 loop is CASSLGHMNYEQYF. The CDR3, as DNA: TGCGCCAGCAGCCTGGGACATATGAACTACGAGCAGTACTTC.

The CDR3 DNA is TGTGCCAGCACCCTCGGGGGAACTGAAGCTTTCTTT. Translating it yields CASTLGGTEAFF. The rearrangement uses TRBV28 and TRBJ1-1; TRBD1 might be the D (5 bases). Germline-derived CDR1 and CDR2 are MDHEN and SYDVKM. The V gene lost 7 bases and the J gene lost 5 bases, with 11 bases spanning the gap. This CDR3 comprises 12 residues.

The rearrangement links TRBV7-2 to TRBJ2-3; D might be TRBD2 (5 bases). CDR1 SGHTA and CDR2 FQGNSA come from the germline V gene. The germline V and J ends were trimmed by 3 bases and 2 bases, with 15 bases remaining between them. CDR3 length equals 16 residues. The CDR3 nucleotides read TGTGCCAGCAGCTTCGGCGGGTCACAGCACACAGATACGCAGTATTTT. Amino acids: CASSFGGSQHTDTQYF.

Only one count was recorded for this clone. V gene TRBV7-9 combines with J gene TRBJ2-1, with 13 nucleotides matching TRBD2. J gave up 12 bases and V 4 bases, and 12 bases lay outside the gene matches. Germline V gene sequence: CDR1 SEHNR, CDR2 FQNEAQ (reference sequence). The CDR3 consists of 16 residues. The CDR3 here is CASSSPQGLAGITQFF. In DNA, the CDR3 is TGTGCCAGCAGCTCGCCCCAGGGACTAGCGGGAATCACGCAGTTCTTC.

This clone was seen once. This chain connects TRBV6-2 or TRBV6-3 to TRBJ2-2; D call uncertain. Germline V lookup: CDR1 MNHEY, CDR2 SVGEGT. Trimming cost V 3 bases and J 6 bases, with 8 bases left between them. This CDR3 is built from 13 residues. DNA of the CDR3: TGTGCCAGCAGTTATAATGACGCCGGGGAGCTGTTTTTT. As protein: CASSYNDAGELFF.

CDR3 sequence reads: CASSIELAGYNEQFF. DNA for the CDR3: TGTGCCAGTAGTATCGAACTAGCGGGATACAATGAGCAGTTCTTC. The chain couples TRBV19 to TRBJ2-1, with TRBD2 identical over 10 bases. Germline CDR1 and CDR2: LNHDA and SQIVND (reference sequence). The CDR3 spans 15 residues. V lost 3 bases, J lost 4 bases, and 3 bases stayed unmatched.

This rearrangement joins TRBV7-9 to TRBJ2-1; 9 bases map to TRBD2. The CDR3 has 17 residues. Germline loops: CDR1 SEHNR, CDR2 FQNEAQ (reference sequence). The V gene end was trimmed by 1 base and the J gene end by 6 bases; junction bases not matched to a gene: 10. CDR3 in DNA: TGTGCCAGCAGCTTAGGTTTCTCCGGGACTAGCTCCAATGAGCAGTTCTTC. It yields the protein CASSLGFSGTSSNEQFF. Full variable domain (missing parts from reference TRBV7-9 and TRBJ2-1): DTGVSQNPRHKITKRGQNVTFRCDPISEHNRLYWYRQTLGQGPEFLTYFQNEAQLEKSRLLSDRFSAERPKGSFSTLEIQRTEQGDSAMYLCASSLGFSGTSSNEQFFGPGTRLTVL.

The chain employs TRBV6-6 and TRBJ2-1, with 10 nucleotides matching TRBD1. CDR1 and CDR2 from the germline V gene are MNHNY and SVGAGI (reference sequence). Trimming cost V 5 bases and J 9 bases; bases outside gene matches: 4. This CDR3 spans 13 amino acids. In DNA, the CDR3 is TGTGCCAGCAGTAGGGACAGGGGAAGTGAGCAGTTCTTC. Its translation is CASSRDRGSEQFF.

The rearrangement joins TRBV30 to TRBJ1-2; D is unclear. The germline V gene encodes CDR1 GTSNPN and CDR2 SVGIG (reference sequence). Trimming cost V 2 bases and J 4 bases, with 8 bases left between them. The length of the CDR3 is 12 residues. The CDR3 protein is CAWSLGFYGYTF. CDR3 in DNA: TGTGCCTGGAGTTTAGGATTCTATGGCTACACCTTC.

This rearrangement joins TRBV28 to TRBJ1-4; the D gene is possibly TRBD1 (5 bases). Trimming shortened V by 10 bases and J by 5 bases, and 17 bases separated the two germline ends. The germline V gene has CDR1 MDHEN and CDR2 SYDVKM. The CDR3 runs to 14 residues. The CDR3 coding sequence is TGTGCCATCCGGTCAGGGTCCCTAAATGAAAAACTGTTTTTT. This translates into CAIRSGSLNEKLFF.

V usage is TRBV29-1 and J usage is TRBJ1-1; D remains unclear. Germline CDR1 SQVTM, CDR2 ANQGSEA. This CDR3 comprises 13 residues. Trimming pared 4 bases from V and 0 bases from J, leaving 9 bases between. CDR3 residues: CSVVPYLNTEAFF. The CDR3 DNA reads as TGCAGCGTTGTTCCCTACTTGAACACTGAAGCTTTCTTT.

CDR3 protein: CASSIGHLNQPQHF. The CDR3 DNA is TGTGCCAGTAGTATAGGACACCTCAATCAGCCCCAGCATTTT. The rearrangement uses TRBV19 and TRBJ1-5; D remains ambiguous. The ends were cut back, 1 base at V and 3 bases at J, with 7 bases in the middle. This CDR3 has 14 residues. Germline CDR1 is LNHDA and CDR2 is SQIVND (reference sequence).

There are a few counts of this clone. The chain joins TRBV10-3 to TRBJ1-1, with D maybe TRBD1 (6 bases). CDR1 is ENHRY, CDR2 SYGVKD, per germline. Deletions cut 10 bases from V and 5 bases from J, with 14 bases between. This CDR3 is built from 12 residues. The CDR3 spells CATEGGGTEAFF. As DNA, the CDR3 is TGTGCCACCGAGGGGGGGGGAACTGAAGCTTTCTTT.

The chain uses TRBV6-6 and TRBJ2-3; 7 nucleotides match TRBD1. Germline V CDR1 and CDR2: MNHNY, SVGAGI (reference sequence). V lost 7 bases to trimming and J lost 1 base; unmatched junction nucleotides: 5. The CDR3 length is 14 residues. The CDR3 here is CASNNRGGTDTQYF. In DNA form, the CDR3 reads TGTGCCAGCAACAACAGGGGTGGCACAGATACGCAGTATTTT.

This clone has only one observation. The genes are TRBV7-9 and TRBJ2-7; D not certain. Germline loops: CDR1 SEHNR, CDR2 FQNEAQ (reference sequence). Between the trimmed V and J ends, which lost 2 bases and 9 bases, there was a span of 8 bases. The CDR3 is made up of 11 amino acids. DNA for the CDR3: TGTGCCAGCAGCTTATTCGGTGGGCAGTACTTC. Encoded protein: CASSLFGGQYF.

The chain recombines TRBV15 with TRBJ1-4; unclear D gene. Trimming removed 0 bases at V and 7 bases at J, with 9 bases between. In germline, CDR1 is LNHNV, CDR2 YYDKDF (reference sequence). This CDR3 region has 14 residues. CDR3 DNA sequence: TGTGCCACCAGCAGAGAGGCTGAGGGTGAAAAACTGTTTTTT. This encodes CATSREAEGEKLFF. The full variable domain, completed using reference TRBV15 and TRBJ1-4, is DAMVIQNPRYQVTQFGKPVTLSCSQTLNHNVMYWYQQKSSQAPKLLFHYYDKDFNNEADTPDNFQSRRPNTSFCFLDIRSPGLGDTAMYLCATSREAEGEKLFFGSGTQLSVL.

V gene TRBV20-1 combines with J gene TRBJ2-7; D remains unclear. Germline V gives CDR1 DFQATT, CDR2 SNEGSKA (reference sequence). V was cut by 3 bases and J by 0 bases, with 12 bases left in between. CDR3 length: 14 amino acids. The CDR3 is CSASLRLSSYEQYF. The CDR3 bases are TGCAGTGCTAGTCTCAGGCTAAGCTCCTACGAGCAGTACTTC.

V is TRBV29-1 and J is TRBJ2-7; 11 nucleotides match TRBD2. Unmatched junction bases numbered 3, after V lost 7 bases and J lost 1 base. Germline CDR1 is SQVTM and CDR2 is ANQGSEA. The CDR3 totals 13 residues. This CDR3 reads CSGLAGTSYEQYF. The CDR3 nucleotides are TGCAGCGGACTAGCGGGAACGTCCTACGAGCAGTACTTC.

The chain joins TRBV28 to TRBJ1-3; D gene ambiguous. Looked up from germline, CDR1 is MDHEN and CDR2 is SYDVKM. This CDR3 region has 14 residues. The V gene lost 7 bases and the J gene lost 2 bases, with 12 bases spanning the gap. CDR3 in amino acids: CASKMTLPGNTIYF. CDR3 in DNA: TGTGCCAGCAAAATGACTCTCCCTGGAAACACCATATATTTT.